This T cell receptor (beta chain) was found in a study of T cell repertoires in cytomegalovirus infection. The wider study: CMV infection and matching HLA type were both indicated by public TCR beta signatures.

Findings of the study overall: Dominant in the ex vivo response were TCR beta clonotypes restricted by HLA-C and specific for CMV.

In this sample, this clonotype turned up many times. Its antigen is unidentified. V shed 1 base and J shed 7 bases, with 8 bases lying between them. CDR1 SEHNR and CDR2 FQNEAQ come from the germline V gene (reference sequence). This CDR3 comprises 13 residues. TCRdb called the reads again in MiXCR, with one record for every CDR3 protein. Among about 260,000 distinct CDR3 sequences listed, approximately 9.1% were seen once. The clonotype was recovered from a human donor in good health (CMV status not recorded). Some clones in this sample may be carry-over from other donors' samples. Sequenced sample: PBMCs. V and J are TRBV7-9 and TRBJ1-5, with D perhaps matching TRBD1 (6 bases). The chain's CDR3 is CASSLEGGQPQHF. The CDR3 DNA reads as TGTGCCAGCAGCTTAGAAGGGGGACAGCCCCAGCATTTT.